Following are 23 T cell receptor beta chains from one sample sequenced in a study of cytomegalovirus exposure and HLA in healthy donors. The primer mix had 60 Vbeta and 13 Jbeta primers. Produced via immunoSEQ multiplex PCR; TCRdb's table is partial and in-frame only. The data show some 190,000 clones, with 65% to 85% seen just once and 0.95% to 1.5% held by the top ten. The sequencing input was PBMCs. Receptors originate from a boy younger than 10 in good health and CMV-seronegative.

The CDR3 loop is CASRPWGVAESTDTQYF. Here the CDR3 DNA reads TGTGCCAGCAGGCCCTGGGGGGTAGCGGAGAGCACAGATACGCAGTATTTT. The chain couples TRBV2 to TRBJ2-3; weak D call: TRBD2 (6 bases). Trimming stripped 6 bases from V and 0 bases from J, with 19 bases between. CDR1 SNHLY and CDR2 FYNNEI come from the germline V gene. CDR3 length: 17 amino acids.

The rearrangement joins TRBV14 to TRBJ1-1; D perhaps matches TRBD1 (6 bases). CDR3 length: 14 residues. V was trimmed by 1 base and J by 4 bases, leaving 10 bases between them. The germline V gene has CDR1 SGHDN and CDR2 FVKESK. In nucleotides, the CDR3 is TGTGCCAGCAGCCAAGTAAGGGGGGGCACTGAAGCTTTCTTT. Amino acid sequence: CASSQVRGGTEAFF.

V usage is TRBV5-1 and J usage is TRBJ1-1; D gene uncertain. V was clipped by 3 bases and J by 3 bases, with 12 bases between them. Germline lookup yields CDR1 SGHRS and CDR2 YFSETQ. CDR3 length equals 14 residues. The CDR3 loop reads CASSSWTRDTEAFF. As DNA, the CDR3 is TGCGCCAGCAGCTCGTGGACGAGGGACACTGAAGCTTTCTTT.

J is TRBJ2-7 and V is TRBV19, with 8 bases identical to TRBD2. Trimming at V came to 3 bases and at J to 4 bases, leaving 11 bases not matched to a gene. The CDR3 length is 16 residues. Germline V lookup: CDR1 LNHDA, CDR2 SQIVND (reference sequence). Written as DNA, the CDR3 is TGTGCCAGTAGTATTAGTAGCGGGGCCCCCCTGTACGAGCAGTACTTC. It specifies CASSISSGAPLYEQYF.

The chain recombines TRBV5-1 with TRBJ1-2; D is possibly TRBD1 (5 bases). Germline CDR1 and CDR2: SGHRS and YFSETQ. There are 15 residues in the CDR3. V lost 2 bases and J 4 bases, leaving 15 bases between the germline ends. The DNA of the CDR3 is TGCGCCAGCAGCTTAGACAGCTTCGCTCTCTATGGCTACACCTTC. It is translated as CASSLDSFALYGYTF.

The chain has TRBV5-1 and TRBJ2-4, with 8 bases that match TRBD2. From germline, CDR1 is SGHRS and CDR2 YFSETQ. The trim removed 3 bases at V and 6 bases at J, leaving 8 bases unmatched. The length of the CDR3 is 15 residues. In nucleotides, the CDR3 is TGCGCCAGCAGCTATGCCGGGGGGGCCGTAAACATTCAGTACTTC. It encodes CASSYAGGAVNIQYF.

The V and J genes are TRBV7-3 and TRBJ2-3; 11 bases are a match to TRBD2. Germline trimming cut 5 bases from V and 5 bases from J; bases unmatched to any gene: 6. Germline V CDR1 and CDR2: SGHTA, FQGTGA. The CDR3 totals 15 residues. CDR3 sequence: CASSPSGRSGDTQYF. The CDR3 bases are TGTGCCAGCAGCCCTAGCGGGAGGAGTGGAGATACGCAGTATTTT.

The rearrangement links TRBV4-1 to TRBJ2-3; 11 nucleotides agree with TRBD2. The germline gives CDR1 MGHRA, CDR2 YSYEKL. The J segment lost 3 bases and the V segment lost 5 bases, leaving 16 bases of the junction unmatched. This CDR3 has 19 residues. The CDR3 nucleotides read TGCGCCAGCAGCTCGACTAGCGGGGAGGAGGGGACTGGGACAGATACGCAGTATTTT. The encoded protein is CASSSTSGEEGTGTDTQYF.

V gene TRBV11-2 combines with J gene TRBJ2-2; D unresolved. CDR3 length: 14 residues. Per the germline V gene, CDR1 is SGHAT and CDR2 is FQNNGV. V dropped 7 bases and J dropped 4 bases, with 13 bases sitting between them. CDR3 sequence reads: CASIPQLFTGELFF. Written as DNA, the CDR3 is TGTGCCAGCATCCCCCAGTTGTTCACCGGGGAGCTGTTTTTT.

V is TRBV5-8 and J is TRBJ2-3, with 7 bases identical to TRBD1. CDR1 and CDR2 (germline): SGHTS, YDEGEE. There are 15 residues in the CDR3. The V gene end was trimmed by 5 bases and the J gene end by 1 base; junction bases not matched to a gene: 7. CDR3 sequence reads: CASSHRGVGTDTQYF. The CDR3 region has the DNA TGTGCCAGCAGTCACAGGGGTGTGGGCACAGATACGCAGTATTTT. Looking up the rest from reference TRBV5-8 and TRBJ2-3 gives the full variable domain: EAGVTQSPTHLIKTRGQQATLRCSPISGHTSVYWYQQALGLGLQFLLWYDEGEERNRGNFPPRFSGRQFPNYSSELNVNALELEDSALYLCASSHRGVGTDTQYFGPGTRLTVL.

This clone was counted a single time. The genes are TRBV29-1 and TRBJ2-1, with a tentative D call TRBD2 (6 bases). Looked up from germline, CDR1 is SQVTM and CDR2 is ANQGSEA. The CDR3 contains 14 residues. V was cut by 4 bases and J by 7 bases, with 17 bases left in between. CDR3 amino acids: CSVGKRAYQNEQFF. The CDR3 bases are TGCAGCGTTGGTAAGCGGGCGTACCAAAATGAGCAGTTCTTC.

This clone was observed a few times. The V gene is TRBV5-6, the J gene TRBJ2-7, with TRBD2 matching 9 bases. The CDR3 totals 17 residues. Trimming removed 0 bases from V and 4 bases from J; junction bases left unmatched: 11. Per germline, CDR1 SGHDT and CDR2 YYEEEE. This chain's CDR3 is CASSLGSGGPGPYEQYV. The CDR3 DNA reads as TGTGCCAGCAGCTTGGGGAGCGGGGGGCCAGGGCCTTACGAGCAGTACGTC.

CDR3 bases: TGTGCCAGCAGCTTAGTTTTCGGAGAGACCCAGTACTTC. Residues: CASSLVFGETQYF. The rearrangement links TRBV7-6 to TRBJ2-5; D is unclear. This CDR3 spans 13 amino acids. Trimming stripped 1 base from V and 4 bases from J, with 7 bases between. The V gene's germline CDR1 is SGHVS and CDR2 FNYEAQ.

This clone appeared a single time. This chain's CDR3 is CASSLRGTQPQHF. The CDR3 DNA is TGTGCCAGCAGTTTACGGGGGACTCAGCCCCAGCATTTT. J is TRBJ1-5 and V is TRBV27, with D tentatively TRBD1 (5 bases). The V gene's germline CDR1 is MNHEY and CDR2 SMNVEV (reference sequence). Deletions cut 2 bases from V and 6 bases from J, with 8 bases between. The CDR3 has 13 amino acids.

The CDR3 here is CASSYSYGQETQYF. The CDR3 bases are TGTGCCAGCAGTTACTCTTACGGGCAAGAGACCCAGTACTTC. This chain connects TRBV6-5 to TRBJ2-5; D is undetermined. Germline V gene lookup returns CDR1 MNHEY and CDR2 SVGAGI. The CDR3 spans 14 residues. V lost 0 bases and J 2 bases, leaving 7 bases between the germline ends.

The DNA of the CDR3 is TGTGCCAGCAGTGACTGGCGGGGGGCTCTTGGCTATGGCTACACCTTC. Its translation: CASSDWRGALGYGYTF. The chain recombines TRBV6-1 with TRBJ1-2, with a weak D call TRBD1 (6 bases). The length of the CDR3 is 16 residues. V lost 3 bases to trimming and J lost 4 bases, with 18 bases between them. The germline V gene has CDR1 MNHNS and CDR2 SASEGT.

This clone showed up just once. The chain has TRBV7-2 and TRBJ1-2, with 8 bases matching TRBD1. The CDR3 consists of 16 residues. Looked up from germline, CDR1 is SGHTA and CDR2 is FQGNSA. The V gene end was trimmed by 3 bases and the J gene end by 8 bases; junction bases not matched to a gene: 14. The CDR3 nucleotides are TGTGCCAGCAGCTTCCCACCTTTGCGCAGGGGGCGGGGCTACACCTTC. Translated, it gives CASSFPPLRRGRGYTF.

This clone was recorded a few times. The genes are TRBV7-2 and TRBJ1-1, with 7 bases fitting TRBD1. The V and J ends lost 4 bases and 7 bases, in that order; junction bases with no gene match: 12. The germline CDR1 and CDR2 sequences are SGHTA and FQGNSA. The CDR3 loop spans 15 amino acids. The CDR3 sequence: CASSSLYERDSEAFF. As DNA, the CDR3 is TGTGCCAGCAGCTCTCTATACGAAAGGGACAGTGAAGCTTTCTTT.

The CDR3 bases are TGTGCCAGCAGCCCAACAGGGGGCCCGACCGGGGAGCTGTTTTTT. As protein: CASSPTGGPTGELFF. This chain joins TRBV11-3 and TRBJ2-2; 9 bases align to TRBD1. The J segment lost 5 bases and the V segment lost 5 bases, leaving 6 bases of the junction unmatched. Looked up from germline, CDR1 is SGHNT and CDR2 is YENEEA. The CDR3 is made up of 15 amino acids.

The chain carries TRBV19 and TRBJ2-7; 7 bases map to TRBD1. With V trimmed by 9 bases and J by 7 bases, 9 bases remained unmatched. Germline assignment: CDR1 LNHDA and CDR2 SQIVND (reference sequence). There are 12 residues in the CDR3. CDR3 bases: TGTGCCAGCCCGGACAGGACTTGGGAGCAGTACGTC. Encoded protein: CASPDRTWEQYV.

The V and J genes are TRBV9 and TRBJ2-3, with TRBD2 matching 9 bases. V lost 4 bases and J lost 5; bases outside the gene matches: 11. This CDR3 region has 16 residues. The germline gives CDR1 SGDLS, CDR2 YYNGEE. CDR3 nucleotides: TGTGCCAGCAGCCCTCTTGGCGGGAGGGCCGAAGATACGCAGTATTTT. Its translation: CASSPLGGRAEDTQYF.

The CDR3 loop reads CASSPRTSGGADTQYF. The CDR3 DNA follows: TGTGCCAGCAGCCCTCGGACTAGCGGGGGGGCAGATACGCAGTATTTT. This sequence joins TRBV5-6 and TRBJ2-3; TRBD2 matches 15 bases. The germline V gene has CDR1 SGHDT and CDR2 YYEEEE. The CDR3 loop spans 16 amino acids. V shed 4 bases and J 4 bases; nucleotides not matched to a gene: 4.

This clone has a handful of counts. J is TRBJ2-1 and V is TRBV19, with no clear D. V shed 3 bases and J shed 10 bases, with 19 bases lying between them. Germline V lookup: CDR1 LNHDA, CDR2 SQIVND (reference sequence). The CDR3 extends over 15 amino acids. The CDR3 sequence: CASSIRSSAMSEQFF. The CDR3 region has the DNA TGTGCCAGTAGTATCCGGTCGTCTGCGATGTCGGAGCAGTTCTTC.